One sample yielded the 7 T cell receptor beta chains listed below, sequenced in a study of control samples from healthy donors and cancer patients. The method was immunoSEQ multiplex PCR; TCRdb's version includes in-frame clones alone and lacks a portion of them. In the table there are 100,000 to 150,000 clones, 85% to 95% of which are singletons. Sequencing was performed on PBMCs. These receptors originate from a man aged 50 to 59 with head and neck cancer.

The CDR3 loop reads CASRSTGGRTKNIQYF. CDR3 DNA sequence: TGTGCCAGCAGATCCACAGGGGGGAGGACCAAAAACATTCAGTACTTC. The chain carries TRBV11-2 and TRBJ2-4; TRBD1 agrees at 8 bases. The germline V gene encodes CDR1 SGHAT and CDR2 FQNNGV. The CDR3 is made up of 16 amino acids. V was pared by 6 bases and J by 2 bases, with 9 bases of the junction left unmatched.

The CDR3 bases are TGTGCCAGCAGCCCTCAACTAGGGGCGAGGGAGACCCAGTACTTC. This codes for CASSPQLGARETQYF. The V call is TRBV7-2, the J call TRBJ2-5; D may match TRBD1 or TRBD2 (5 bases each). The V end was cut by 5 bases, the J end by 5 bases, with 18 bases between. The CDR3 contains 15 residues. Per the germline V gene, CDR1 is SGHTA and CDR2 is FQGNSA.

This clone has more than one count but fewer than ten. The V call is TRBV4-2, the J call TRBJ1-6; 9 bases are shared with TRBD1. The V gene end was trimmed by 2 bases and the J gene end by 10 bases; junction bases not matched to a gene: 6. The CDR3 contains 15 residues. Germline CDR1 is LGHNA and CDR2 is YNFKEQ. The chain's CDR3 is CASSQLQGAGSPLHF. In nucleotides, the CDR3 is TGTGCCAGCAGCCAACTACAGGGGGCCGGGTCACCCCTCCACTTT.

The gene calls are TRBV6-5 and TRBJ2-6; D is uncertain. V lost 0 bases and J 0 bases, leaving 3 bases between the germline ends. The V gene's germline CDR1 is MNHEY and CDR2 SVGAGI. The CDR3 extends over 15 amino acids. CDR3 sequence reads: CASSYSGSGANVLTF. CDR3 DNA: TGTGCCAGCAGTTACTCCGGCTCTGGGGCCAACGTCCTGACTTTC.

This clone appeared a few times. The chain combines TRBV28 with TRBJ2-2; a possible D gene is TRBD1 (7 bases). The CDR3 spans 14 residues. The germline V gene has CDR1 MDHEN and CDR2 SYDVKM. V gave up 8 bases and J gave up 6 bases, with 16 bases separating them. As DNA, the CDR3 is TGTGCCAGCGGCTTATCAGGGGGGTCCGGGGAGCTGTTTTTT. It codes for CASGLSGGSGELFF. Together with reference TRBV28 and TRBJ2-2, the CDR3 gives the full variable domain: DVKVTQSSRYLVKRTGEKVFLECVQDMDHENMFWYRQDPGLGLRLIYFSYDVKMKEKGDIPEGYSVSREKKERFSLILESASTNQTSMYLCASGLSGGSGELFFGEGSRLTVL.

CDR3 nucleotide sequence: TGTGCCAGCAGCTTAGATGGTGGCAGCACAGATACGCAGTATTTT. Its translation is CASSLDGGSTDTQYF. The chain employs TRBV11-3 and TRBJ2-3, with no clear D. The germline V gene has CDR1 SGHNT and CDR2 YENEEA. V lost 0 bases and J 0 bases, leaving 7 bases between the germline ends. This CDR3 has 15 amino acids.

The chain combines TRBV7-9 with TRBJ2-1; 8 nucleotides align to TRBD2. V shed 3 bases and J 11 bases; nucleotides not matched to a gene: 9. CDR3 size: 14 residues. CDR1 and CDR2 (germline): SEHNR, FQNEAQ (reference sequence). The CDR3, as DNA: TGTGCCAGCAGCTTGTCCGGGGGGGCCAGAAAGCAGTTCTTC. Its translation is CASSLSGGARKQFF. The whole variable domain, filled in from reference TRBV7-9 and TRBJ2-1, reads DTGVSQNPRHKITKRGQNVTFRCDPISEHNRLYWYRQTLGQGPEFLTYFQNEAQLEKSRLLSDRFSAERPKGSFSTLEIQRTEQGDSAMYLCASSLSGGARKQFFGPGTRLTVL.